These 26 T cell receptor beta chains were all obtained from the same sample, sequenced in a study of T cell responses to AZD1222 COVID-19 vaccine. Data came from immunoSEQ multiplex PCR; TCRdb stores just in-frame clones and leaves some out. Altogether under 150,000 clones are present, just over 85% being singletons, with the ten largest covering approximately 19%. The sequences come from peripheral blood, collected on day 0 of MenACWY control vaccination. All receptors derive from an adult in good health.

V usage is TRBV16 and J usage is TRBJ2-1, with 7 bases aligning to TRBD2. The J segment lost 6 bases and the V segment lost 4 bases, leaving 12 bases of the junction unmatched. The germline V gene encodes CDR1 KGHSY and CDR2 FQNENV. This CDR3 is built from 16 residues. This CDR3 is CASSPSPGAGRNEQFF. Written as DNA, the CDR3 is TGTGCCAGCAGCCCCAGTCCGGGAGCGGGGCGCAATGAGCAGTTCTTC.

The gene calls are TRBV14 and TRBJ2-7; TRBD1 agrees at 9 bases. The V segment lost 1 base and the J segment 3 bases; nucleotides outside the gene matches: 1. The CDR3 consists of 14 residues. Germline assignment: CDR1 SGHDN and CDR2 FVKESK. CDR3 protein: CASSQVGQGYEQYF. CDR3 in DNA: TGTGCCAGCAGCCAAGTGGGACAGGGCTACGAGCAGTACTTC.

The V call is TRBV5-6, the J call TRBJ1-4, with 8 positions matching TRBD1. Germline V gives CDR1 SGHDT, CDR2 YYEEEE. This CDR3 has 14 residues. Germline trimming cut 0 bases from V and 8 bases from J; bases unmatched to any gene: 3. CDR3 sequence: CASSLGTGREKLFF. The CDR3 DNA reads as TGTGCCAGCAGCTTGGGGACAGGGCGAGAAAAACTGTTTTTT.

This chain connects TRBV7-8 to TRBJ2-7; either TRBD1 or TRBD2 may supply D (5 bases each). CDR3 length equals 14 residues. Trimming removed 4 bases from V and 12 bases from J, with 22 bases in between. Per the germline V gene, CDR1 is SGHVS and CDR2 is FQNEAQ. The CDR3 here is CASSSGLDIPGPYF. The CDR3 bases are TGTGCCAGCAGCTCGGGTCTCGACATTCCGGGGCCGTACTTC.

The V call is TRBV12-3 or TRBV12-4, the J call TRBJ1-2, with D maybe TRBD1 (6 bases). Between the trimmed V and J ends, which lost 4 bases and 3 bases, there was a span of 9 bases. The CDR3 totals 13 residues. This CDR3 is CASSSRQDYGYTF. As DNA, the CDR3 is TGTGCCAGCAGTTCCCGACAGGACTATGGCTACACCTTC.

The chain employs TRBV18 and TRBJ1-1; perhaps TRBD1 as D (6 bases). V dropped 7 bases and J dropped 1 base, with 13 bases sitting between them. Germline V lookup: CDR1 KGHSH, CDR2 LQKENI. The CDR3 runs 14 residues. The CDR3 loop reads CASYRGPKNTEAFF. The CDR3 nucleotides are TGTGCCAGCTATCGGGGGCCGAAGAACACTGAAGCTTTCTTT.

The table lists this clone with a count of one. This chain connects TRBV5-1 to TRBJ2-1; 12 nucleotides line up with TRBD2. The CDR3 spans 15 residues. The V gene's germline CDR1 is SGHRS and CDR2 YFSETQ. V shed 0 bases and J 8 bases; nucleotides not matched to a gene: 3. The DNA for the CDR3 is TGCGCCAGCAGCTTGGGACTAGCGGGAGAGCATGAGCAGTTCTTC. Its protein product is CASSLGLAGEHEQFF.

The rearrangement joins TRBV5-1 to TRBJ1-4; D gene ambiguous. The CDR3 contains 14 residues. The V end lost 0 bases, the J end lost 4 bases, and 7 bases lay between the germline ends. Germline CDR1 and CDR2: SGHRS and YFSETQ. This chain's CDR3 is CASSLGQVNEKLFF. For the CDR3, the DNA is TGCGCCAGCAGCTTGGGTCAGGTTAATGAAAAACTGTTTTTT.

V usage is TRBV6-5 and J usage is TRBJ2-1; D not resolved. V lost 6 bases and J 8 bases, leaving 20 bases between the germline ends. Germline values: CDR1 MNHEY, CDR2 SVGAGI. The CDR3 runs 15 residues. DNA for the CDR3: TGTGCCAGCAGAAAGGGCCAAGGGCTGATCGATGAGCAGTTCTTC. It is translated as CASRKGQGLIDEQFF.

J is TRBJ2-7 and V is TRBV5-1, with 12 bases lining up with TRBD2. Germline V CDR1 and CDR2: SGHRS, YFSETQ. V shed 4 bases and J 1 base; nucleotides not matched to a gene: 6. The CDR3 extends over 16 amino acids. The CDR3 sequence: CASSTGLAGPSYEQYF. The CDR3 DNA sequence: TGCGCCAGCAGCACGGGACTAGCGGGTCCTTCCTACGAGCAGTACTTC.

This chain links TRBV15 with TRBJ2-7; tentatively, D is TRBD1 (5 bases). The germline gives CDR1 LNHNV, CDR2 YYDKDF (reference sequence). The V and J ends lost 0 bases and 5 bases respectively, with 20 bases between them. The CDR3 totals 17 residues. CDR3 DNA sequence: TGTGCCACCAGCAGAGATCGGGTGAGCCCTGGGGCCAACGAGCAGTACTTC. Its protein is CATSRDRVSPGANEQYF.

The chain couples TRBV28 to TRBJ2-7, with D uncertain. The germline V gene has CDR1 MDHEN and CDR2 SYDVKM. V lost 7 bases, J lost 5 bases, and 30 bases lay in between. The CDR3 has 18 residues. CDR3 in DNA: TGTGCCAGCAAAAGAATCCCCTCGACGGGTCGGCGGTGGCACGAGCAGTACTTC. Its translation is CASKRIPSTGRRWHEQYF.

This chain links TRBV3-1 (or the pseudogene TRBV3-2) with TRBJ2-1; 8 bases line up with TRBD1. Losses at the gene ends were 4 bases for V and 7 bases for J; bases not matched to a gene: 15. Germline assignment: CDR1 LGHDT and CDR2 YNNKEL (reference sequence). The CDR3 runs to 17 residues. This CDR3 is CASSLLHAGGVGNEQFF. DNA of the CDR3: TGTGCCAGCAGCCTCCTCCACGCAGGGGGCGTGGGGAATGAGCAGTTCTTC.

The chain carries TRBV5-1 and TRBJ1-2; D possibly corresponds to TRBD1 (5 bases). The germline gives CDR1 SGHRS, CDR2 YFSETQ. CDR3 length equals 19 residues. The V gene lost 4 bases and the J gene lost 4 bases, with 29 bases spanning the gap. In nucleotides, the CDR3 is TGCGCCAGCAGCCTGGGTTATCGGGGCGCGGGGACTATGGGCTATGGCTACACCTTC. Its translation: CASSLGYRGAGTMGYGYTF. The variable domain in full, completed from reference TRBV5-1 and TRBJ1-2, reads KAGVTQTPRYLIKTRGQQVTLSCSPISGHRSVSWYQQTPGQGLQFLFEYFSETQRNKGNFPGRFSGRQFSNSRSEMNVSTLELGDSALYLCASSLGYRGAGTMGYGYTFGSGTRLTVV.

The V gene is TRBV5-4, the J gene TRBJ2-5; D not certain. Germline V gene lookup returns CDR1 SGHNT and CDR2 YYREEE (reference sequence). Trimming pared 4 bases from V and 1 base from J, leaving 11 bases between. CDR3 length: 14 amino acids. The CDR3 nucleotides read TGTGCCAGCAGCCCTGGCATAGCCCAAGAGACCCAGTACTTC. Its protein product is CASSPGIAQETQYF.

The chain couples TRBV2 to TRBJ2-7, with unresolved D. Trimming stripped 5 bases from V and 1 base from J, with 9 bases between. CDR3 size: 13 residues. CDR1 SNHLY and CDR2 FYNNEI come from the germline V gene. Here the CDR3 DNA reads TGTGCCAGCAGTTCCGGGTCATCCTACGAGCAGTACTTC. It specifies CASSSGSSYEQYF.

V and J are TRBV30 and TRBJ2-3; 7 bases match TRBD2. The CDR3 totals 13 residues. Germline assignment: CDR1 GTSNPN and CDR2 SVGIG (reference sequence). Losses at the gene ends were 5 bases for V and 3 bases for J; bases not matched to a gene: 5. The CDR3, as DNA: TGTGCCTGGTTAGCGGGTCGTACAGATACGCAGTATTTT. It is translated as CAWLAGRTDTQYF.

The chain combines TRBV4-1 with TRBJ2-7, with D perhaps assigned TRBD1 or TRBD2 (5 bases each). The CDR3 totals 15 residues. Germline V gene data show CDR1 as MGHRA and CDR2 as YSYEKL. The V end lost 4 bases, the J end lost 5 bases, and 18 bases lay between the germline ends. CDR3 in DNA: TGCGCCAGCAGCCCTGGGACGTGGGGTAGGGACGAGCAGTACTTC. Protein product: CASSPGTWGRDEQYF.

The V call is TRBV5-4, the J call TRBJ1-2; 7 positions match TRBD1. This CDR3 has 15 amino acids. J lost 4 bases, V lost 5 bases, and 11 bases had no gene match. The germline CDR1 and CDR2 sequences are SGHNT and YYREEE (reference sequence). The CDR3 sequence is CASRSFRQGVYGYTF. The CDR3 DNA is TGTGCCAGCAGGTCCTTCCGCCAGGGGGTCTATGGCTACACCTTC.

The CDR3 DNA sequence: TGTGCCAGCTCACCCAGCGGGAGTCGCAATGAGCAGTTCTTC. Amino acid sequence: CASSPSGSRNEQFF. The rearrangement links TRBV18 to TRBJ2-1; 8 nucleotides agree with TRBD2. The CDR3 totals 14 residues. Trimming at V came to 3 bases and at J to 6 bases, leaving 4 bases not matched to a gene. Germline CDR1 and CDR2: KGHSH and LQKENI.

CDR3 loop: CASSRGLAGGPIGETQYF. Written as DNA, the CDR3 is TGCGCCAGCAGCCGTGGACTAGCGGGAGGGCCTATAGGAGAGACCCAGTACTTC. V gene TRBV5-1 combines with J gene TRBJ2-5; 15 bases are a match to TRBD2. The CDR3 is 18 amino acids. Trimming took 4 bases from V and 4 from J; bases not matched to a gene: 11. Germline-derived CDR1 and CDR2 are SGHRS and YFSETQ.

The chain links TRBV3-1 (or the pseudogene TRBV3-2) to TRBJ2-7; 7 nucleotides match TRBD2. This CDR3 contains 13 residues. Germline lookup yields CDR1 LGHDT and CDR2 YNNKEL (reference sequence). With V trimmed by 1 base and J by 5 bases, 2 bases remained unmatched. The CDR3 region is CASSQGTRDEQYF. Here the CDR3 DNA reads TGTGCCAGCAGCCAAGGGACTAGAGACGAGCAGTACTTC.

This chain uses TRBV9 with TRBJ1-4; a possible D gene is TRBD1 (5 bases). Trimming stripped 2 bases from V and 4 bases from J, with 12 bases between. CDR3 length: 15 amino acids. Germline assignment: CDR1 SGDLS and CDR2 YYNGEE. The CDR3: CASSVSARDNEKLFF. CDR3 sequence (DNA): TGTGCCAGCAGCGTCTCCGCCAGGGATAATGAAAAACTGTTTTTT.

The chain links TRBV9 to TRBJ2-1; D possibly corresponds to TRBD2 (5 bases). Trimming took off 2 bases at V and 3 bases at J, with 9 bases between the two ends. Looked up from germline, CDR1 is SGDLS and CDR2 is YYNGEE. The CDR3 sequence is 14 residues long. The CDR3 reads CASSVSENYNEQFF. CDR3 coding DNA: TGTGCCAGCAGCGTTAGCGAGAACTACAATGAGCAGTTCTTC.

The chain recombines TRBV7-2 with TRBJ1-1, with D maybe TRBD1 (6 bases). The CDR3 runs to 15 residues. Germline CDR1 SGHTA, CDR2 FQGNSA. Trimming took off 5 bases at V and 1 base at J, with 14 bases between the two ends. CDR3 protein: CASSRQGHSNTEAFF. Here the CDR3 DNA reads TGTGCCAGCAGCCGCCAGGGACACTCGAACACTGAAGCTTTCTTT.

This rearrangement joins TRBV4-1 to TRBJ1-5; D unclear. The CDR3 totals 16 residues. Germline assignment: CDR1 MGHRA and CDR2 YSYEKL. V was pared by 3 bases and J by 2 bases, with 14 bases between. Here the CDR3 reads CASSQGTRVGNQPQHF. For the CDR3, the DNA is TGCGCCAGCAGCCAGGGAACGAGGGTGGGCAATCAGCCCCAGCATTTT.